The rows below give T cell receptor beta chains drawn from one sample of a study of blood T cell repertoires in COVID-19. The assay was immunoSEQ multiplex PCR, and TCRdb's table has in-frame clones only and misses some. The table includes under 30,000 clones, roughly 83% detected once. The sequencing sample was made of peripheral blood. The source is a human donor in a cohort sampled during active COVID-19. Each CDR3 is given with its conserved first and last residue. D genes are given only for firm matches. Only part of the rows carry a size: once, few, many, or a class if the clone is expanded.

>-|TRBV7-2|TRBJ2-3|TRBD1
CASSPLDRGSADTQYF
TGTGCCAGCAGTCCTTTGGACAGGGGAAGTGCAGATACGCAGTATTTT
>-|TRBV7-2|TRBJ2-2|-
CASSLVPGNTGELFF
TGTGCCAGCAGCTTAGTGCCCGGGAACACCGGGGAGCTGTTTTTT
>once|TRBV27|TRBJ1-6|-
CASSLSTGSNYFSYNSPLHF
TGTGCCAGCAGTTTATCCACAGGGTCGAATTATTTCTCCTATAATTCACCCCTCCACTTT
>-|TRBV6-6|TRBJ2-7|TRBD1
CASRTDRDRVSEQYF
TGTGCCAGCAGAACCGACCGGGACAGGGTTTCCGAGCAGTACTTC
>-|TRBV12-3/TRBV12-4|TRBJ2-3|TRBD1
CASSLTGEDTQYF
TGTGCCAGCAGTTTAACAGGGGAAGATACGCAGTATTTT
>-|TRBV6-5|TRBJ2-2|-
CASSYSRGGTGELFF
TGTGCCAGCAGTTACTCCAGGGGCGGCACCGGGGAGCTGTTTTTT
>-|TRBV27|TRBJ1-2|-
CASSLSGQGLVTNYGYTF
TGTGCCAGCAGTTTATCGGGGCAGGGCTTGGTTACTAACTATGGCTACACCTTC
>once|TRBV12-3/TRBV12-4|TRBJ2-1|-
CASSFGQSDEQFF
TGTGCCAGCAGCTTTGGACAGTCGGATGAGCAGTTCTTC
>-|TRBV5-8|TRBJ2-5|-
CASSLGGGTQYF
TGTGCCAGCAGCCTTGGAGGCGGGACCCAGTACTTC
>-|TRBV12-5|TRBJ2-1|-
CASGGSGGGEQFF
TGTGCTAGTGGGGGATCTGGGGGCGGCGAGCAGTTCTTC
>-|TRBV3-1/TRBV3-2|TRBJ2-3|TRBD1
CASRRQGATDTQYF
TGTGCCAGCCGTCGACAGGGGGCTACAGATACGCAGTATTTT
>few|TRBV7-9|TRBJ1-4|-
CASSSPQGNEKLFF
TGTGCCAGCAGCTCCCCCCAGGGGAATGAAAAACTGTTTTTT
>-|TRBV11-2|TRBJ2-7|TRBD1
CASSLGTGAYEQYF
TGTGCCAGCAGCCTTGGGACAGGGGCCTACGAGCAGTACTTC
>once|TRBV5-6|TRBJ1-3|-
CASSSQGGGARNTIYF
TGTGCCAGCAGCTCTCAAGGTGGGGGGGCGAGAAACACCATATATTTT
>-|TRBV12-3/TRBV12-4|TRBJ1-2|-
CASSLRGGYGYTF
TGTGCCAGCAGTTTGAGAGGAGGCTATGGCTACACCTTC
>-|TRBV3-1/TRBV3-2|TRBJ2-5|TRBD1
CASRNRGYQETQYF
TGTGCCAGCAGAAACAGGGGATACCAAGAGACCCAGTACTTC
>-|TRBV5-6|TRBJ1-1|-
CASSLDFGGGGTEAFF
TGTGCCAGCAGCTTGGATTTTGGGGGCGGGGGCACTGAAGCTTTCTTT
>-|TRBV12-3/TRBV12-4|TRBJ2-7|-
CASRTYSSYEQYF
TGTGCCAGCAGGACCTACAGTTCCTACGAGCAGTACTTC
>-|TRBV5-1|TRBJ2-7|TRBD2
CASSLGGTSGTYEQYF
TGCGCCAGCAGCTTGGGAGGGACTAGCGGGACCTACGAGCAGTACTTC
>-|TRBV6-5|TRBJ1-5|-
CASRQQEYQPQHF
TGTGCCAGCAGACAACAGGAATATCAGCCCCAGCATTTT
>-|TRBV4-1|TRBJ2-2|-
CASSQGQGMTGELFF
TGCGCCAGCAGCCAAGGGCAGGGGATGACCGGGGAGCTGTTTTTT
>-|TRBV5-1|TRBJ1-1|TRBD1
CASSSTGGLRGTEAFF
TGCGCCAGCAGCTCTACAGGGGGCCTAAGGGGGACTGAAGCTTTCTTT
>-|TRBV2|TRBJ1-2|TRBD1
CASSGDRPNYGYTF
TGTGCCAGCAGCGGGGACAGGCCTAACTATGGCTACACCTTC
>-|TRBV18|TRBJ1-1|-
CASSPSVDAGEAFF
TGTGCCAGCTCACCTTCGGTCGACGCAGGGGAAGCTTTCTTT
>-|TRBV30|TRBJ2-1|TRBD1
CAWSGGTGRKAFISYNEQFF
TGTGCCTGGAGTGGGGGGACAGGGAGAAAAGCGTTCATCTCCTACAATGAGCAGTTCTTC
>few|TRBV7-3|TRBJ2-3|TRBD1
CASSLSQGSPDTQYF
TGTGCCAGCAGCTTATCACAGGGGAGCCCAGATACGCAGTATTTT
>-|TRBV5-1|TRBJ1-6|-
CASSEIGPSSYNSPLHF
TGCGCCAGCAGCGAAATTGGGCCGAGCTCCTATAATTCACCCCTCCACTTT
>-|TRBV29-1|TRBJ1-2|TRBD1
CSVDLQGDYGYTF
TGCAGCGTTGACTTACAGGGGGACTATGGCTACACCTTC
>once|TRBV18|TRBJ2-4|-
CASSQAENIQYF
TGTGCCAGCTCACAGGCGGAAAACATTCAGTACTTC
>-|TRBV6-5|TRBJ2-6|-
CASTLSSGANVLTF
TGTGCCAGCACCCTCAGCTCTGGGGCCAACGTCCTGACTTTC
>-|TRBV28|TRBJ2-7|-
CASSLWLLNYEQYF
TGTGCCAGCAGTTTGTGGCTCCTTAACTACGAGCAGTACTTC